This T cell receptor (beta chain) was recovered during a study of CD8+ T cells in alopecia areata. About the research overall: Skin was taken from roughly 6-12-month-old C3H/HeJ graft donors that had spontaneous alopecia and grafted onto approximately 6-10-week-old female C3H/HeJ mice. Points from the study as a whole: Sequenced scalp T cells also include alphabeta T cells resident in normal skin. Mice gave a clearer picture of TCR sharing than patients did, possibly for HLA-related reasons. In lesional scalp, particularly from alopecia totalis/universalis, clonality was higher than in normal scalp.

The CDR3 runs 14 residues. The germline V gene has CDR1 MSHET and CDR2 SYDVDS. After removal of 5 bases from V and 4 bases from J, the junction contained 4 bases not matched to a gene. Following extraction, RNA underwent reverse transcription to cDNA, which served as the sequencing template. Some clones are missing from TCRdb's copy, which holds only in-frame ones; the method was immunoSEQ multiplex PCR. Listed here are 20,000 or so clones without any singletons, the top ten holding around 29%. The sorting of pooled cutaneous lymph node cells relied on CD4, CD8alpha, NKG2D, NKG2ACE and other markers. Concerning this clone: Its target is unknown. Gene and germline names: mouse. The CDR3 end falls 4 residues outside the read, so it is completed with the germline J gene.

The sample taken for sequencing was CD8+ T cells sorted from a lymph node. The V call is TRBV29, the J call TRBJ1-4; 7 nucleotides align to TRBD1. The source is a C3H/HeJ mouse with alopecia areata. This line is of MHC haplotype H2-k. CDR3 sequence reads: CASSRQGGNERLFF. CDR3 bases read: TGTGCTAGCAGTCGACAGGGCGGCAACGAA.